This TCR beta chain was recorded in a study of blood T cells in healthy people across ages. General study results and limits: Conclusively comparing naive with antigen-experienced cells was impossible with unsorted PBMCs.

Sample-barcoded 5' priming and a J-beta primer mix drove a second PCR of roughly 6 to 12 cycles. TCRdb passed the 5' RACE reads through MiXCR, listing each CDR3 protein once. The sample contains around 1,000,000 distinct CDR3 sequences, less than 45% of which appear only once. With 6 bases clipped from V and 2 bases from J, the junction kept 10 bases outside the gene matches. The CDR3 consists of 16 residues. The germline CDR1 and CDR2 sequences are MNHEY and SVGAGI. As regards this clonotype: No antigen is known for it.

PBMCs numbering at least 6.5 million were isolated per sample. The rearrangement links TRBV6-5 to TRBJ2-3; 8 bases are shared with TRBD2. Sequencing was performed on blood. The receptor was derived from a young man in good health. The CDR3 sequence is CASSWDDSGDTDTQYF. The CDR3 coding sequence is TGTGCCAGCAGCTGGGACGATAGCGGGGACACAGATACGCAGTATTTT.